This TCR beta chain was found in a study of blood T cell repertoires in COVID-19. Study-wide background: Spain, Italy and the United States supplied samples that represented acute and convalescent COVID-19.

How the authors handled the data: Scientists estimated how many nucleated cells there were by amplifying reference gene primers. Produced via immunoSEQ multiplex PCR; TCRdb's table is partial and in-frame only. V, J and clone size are those of that table, while D and trimming were read from the DNA. The sample lists 200,000 to 250,000 clones, around 84% seen once, with about 13% in the top ten. The CDR3 spans 15 residues. The V and J ends lost 5 bases and 0 bases, in that order; junction bases with no gene match: 6. The germline gives CDR1 MDHEN, CDR2 SYDVKM. This chain connects TRBV28 to TRBJ2-7, with 8 nucleotides matching TRBD1. The sequence was obtained from a human donor in a cohort sampled during active COVID-19. Source material: peripheral blood. In DNA form, the CDR3 reads TGTGCCAGCAGTGGCTCAGGGGGCATCTCCTACGAGCAGTACTTC. Translated, it gives CASSGSGGISYEQYF.